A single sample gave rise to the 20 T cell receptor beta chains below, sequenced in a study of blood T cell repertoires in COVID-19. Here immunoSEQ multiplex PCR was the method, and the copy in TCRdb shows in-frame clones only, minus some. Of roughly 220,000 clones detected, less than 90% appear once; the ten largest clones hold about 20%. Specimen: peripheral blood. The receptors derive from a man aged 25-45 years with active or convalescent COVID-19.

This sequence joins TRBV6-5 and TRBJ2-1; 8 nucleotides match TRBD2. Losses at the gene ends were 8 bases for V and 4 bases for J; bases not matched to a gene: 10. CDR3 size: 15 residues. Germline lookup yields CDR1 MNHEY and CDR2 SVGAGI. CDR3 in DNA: TGTGCCAGCGCCACCGGGGGGGGGCTTTACAATGAGCAGTTCTTC. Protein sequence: CASATGGGLYNEQFF.

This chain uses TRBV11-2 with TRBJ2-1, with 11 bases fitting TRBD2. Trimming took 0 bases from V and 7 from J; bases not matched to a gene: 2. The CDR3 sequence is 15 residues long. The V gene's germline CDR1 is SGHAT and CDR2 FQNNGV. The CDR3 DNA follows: TGTGCCAGCAGCTTAGAGGGACTAGCGGTGAATGAGCAGTTCTTC. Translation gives CASSLEGLAVNEQFF.

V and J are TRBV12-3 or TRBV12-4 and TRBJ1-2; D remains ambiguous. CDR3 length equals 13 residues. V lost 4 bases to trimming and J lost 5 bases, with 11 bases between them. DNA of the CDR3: TGTGCCAGCAGTTCAACGGGGTTTTATGGCTACACCTTC. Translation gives CASSSTGFYGYTF.

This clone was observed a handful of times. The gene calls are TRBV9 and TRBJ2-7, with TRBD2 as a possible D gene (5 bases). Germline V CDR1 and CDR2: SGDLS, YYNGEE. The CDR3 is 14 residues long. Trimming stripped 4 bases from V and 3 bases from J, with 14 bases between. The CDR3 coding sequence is TGTGCCAGCAGCCCTCAGAGGGTTAGCTACGAGCAGTACTTC. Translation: CASSPQRVSYEQYF.

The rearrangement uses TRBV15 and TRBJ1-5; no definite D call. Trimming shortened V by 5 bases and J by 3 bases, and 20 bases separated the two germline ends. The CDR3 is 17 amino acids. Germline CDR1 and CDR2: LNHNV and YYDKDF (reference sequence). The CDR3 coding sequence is TGTGCCACCAGCCTTAAAAAGGCCCGGGTTTTCAATCAGCCCCAGCATTTT. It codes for CATSLKKARVFNQPQHF. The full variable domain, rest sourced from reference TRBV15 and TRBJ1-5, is DAMVIQNPRYQVTQFGKPVTLSCSQTLNHNVMYWYQQKSSQAPKLLFHYYDKDFNNEADTPDNFQSRRPNTSFCFLDIRSPGLGDTAMYLCATSLKKARVFNQPQHFGDGTRLSIL.

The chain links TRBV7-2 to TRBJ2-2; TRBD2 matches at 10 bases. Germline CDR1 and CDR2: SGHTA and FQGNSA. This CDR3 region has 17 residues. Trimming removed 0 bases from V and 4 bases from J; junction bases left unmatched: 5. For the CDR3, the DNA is TGTGCCAGCAGCTTAGCGGGGGCTAGCGGGAGCACCGGGGAGCTGTTTTTT. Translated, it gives CASSLAGASGSTGELFF.

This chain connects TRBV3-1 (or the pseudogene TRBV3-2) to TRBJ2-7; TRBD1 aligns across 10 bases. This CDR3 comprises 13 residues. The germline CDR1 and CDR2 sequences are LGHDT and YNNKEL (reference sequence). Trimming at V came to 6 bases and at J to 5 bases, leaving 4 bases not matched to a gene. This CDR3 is CASRRDRGDEQYF. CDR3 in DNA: TGTGCCAGCAGAAGGGACAGGGGTGACGAGCAGTACTTC.

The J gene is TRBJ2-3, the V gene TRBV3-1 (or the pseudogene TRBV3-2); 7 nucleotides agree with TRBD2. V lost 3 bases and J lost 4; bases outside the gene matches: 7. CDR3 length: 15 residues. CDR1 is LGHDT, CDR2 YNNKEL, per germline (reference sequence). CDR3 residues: CASSQGGLRPDTQYF. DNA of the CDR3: TGTGCCAGCAGCCAGGGAGGGTTGCGCCCAGATACGCAGTATTTT.

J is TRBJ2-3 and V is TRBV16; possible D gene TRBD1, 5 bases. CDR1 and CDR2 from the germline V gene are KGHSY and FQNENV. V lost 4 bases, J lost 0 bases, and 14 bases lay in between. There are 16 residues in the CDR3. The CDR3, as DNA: TGTGCCAGCAGCCGACCGACAGCCTCTAGCACAGATACGCAGTATTTT. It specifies CASSRPTASSTDTQYF.

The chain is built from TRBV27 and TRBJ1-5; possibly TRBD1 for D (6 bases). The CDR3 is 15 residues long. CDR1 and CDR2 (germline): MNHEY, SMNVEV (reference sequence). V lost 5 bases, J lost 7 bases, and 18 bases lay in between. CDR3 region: CASSPTHRAWQPQHF. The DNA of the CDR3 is TGTGCCAGCAGTCCCACCCACAGGGCTTGGCAGCCCCAGCATTTT.

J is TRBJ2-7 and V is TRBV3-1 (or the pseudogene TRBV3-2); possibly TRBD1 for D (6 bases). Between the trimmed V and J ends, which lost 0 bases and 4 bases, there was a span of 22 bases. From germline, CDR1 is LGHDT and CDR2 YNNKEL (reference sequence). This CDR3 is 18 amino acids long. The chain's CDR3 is CASSQDLGQGHNFYEQYF. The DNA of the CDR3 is TGTGCCAGCAGCCAAGATCTTGGCCAGGGGCACAATTTTTACGAGCAGTACTTC.

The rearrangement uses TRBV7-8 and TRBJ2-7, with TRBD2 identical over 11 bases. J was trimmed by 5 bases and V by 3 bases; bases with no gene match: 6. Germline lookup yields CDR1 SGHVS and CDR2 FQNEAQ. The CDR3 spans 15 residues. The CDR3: CASSFSGTSGDEQYF. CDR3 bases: TGTGCCAGCAGCTTCTCCGGGACTAGCGGAGACGAGCAGTACTTC.

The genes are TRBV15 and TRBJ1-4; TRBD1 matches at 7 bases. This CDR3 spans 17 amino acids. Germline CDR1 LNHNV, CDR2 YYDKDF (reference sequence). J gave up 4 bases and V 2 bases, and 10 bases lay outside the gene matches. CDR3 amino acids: CATSRFSGQSFNEKLFF. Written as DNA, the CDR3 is TGTGCCACCAGCAGATTTTCGGGACAGAGCTTTAATGAAAAACTGTTTTTT.

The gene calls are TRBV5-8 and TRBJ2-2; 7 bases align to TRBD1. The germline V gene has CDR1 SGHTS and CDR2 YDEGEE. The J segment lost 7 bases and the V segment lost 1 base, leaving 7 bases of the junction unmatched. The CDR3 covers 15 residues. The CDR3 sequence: CASSLIGGRGGELFF. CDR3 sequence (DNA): TGTGCCAGCAGCTTGATAGGGGGCAGAGGCGGGGAGCTGTTTTTT.

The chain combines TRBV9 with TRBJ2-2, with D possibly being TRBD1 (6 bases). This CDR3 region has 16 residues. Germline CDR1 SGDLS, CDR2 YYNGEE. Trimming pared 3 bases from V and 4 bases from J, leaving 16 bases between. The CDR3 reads CASSARGKESTGELFF. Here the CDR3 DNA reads TGTGCCAGCAGCGCCAGGGGTAAGGAAAGCACCGGGGAGCTGTTTTTT.

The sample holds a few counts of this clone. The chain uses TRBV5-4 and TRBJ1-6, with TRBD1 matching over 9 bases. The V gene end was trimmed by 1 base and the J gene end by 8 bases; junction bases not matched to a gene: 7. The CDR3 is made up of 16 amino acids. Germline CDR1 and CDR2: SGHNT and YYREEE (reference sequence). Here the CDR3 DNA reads TGTGCCAGCAGCTTGACCGGACAGGGGATAGATTCACCCCTCCACTTT. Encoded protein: CASSLTGQGIDSPLHF.

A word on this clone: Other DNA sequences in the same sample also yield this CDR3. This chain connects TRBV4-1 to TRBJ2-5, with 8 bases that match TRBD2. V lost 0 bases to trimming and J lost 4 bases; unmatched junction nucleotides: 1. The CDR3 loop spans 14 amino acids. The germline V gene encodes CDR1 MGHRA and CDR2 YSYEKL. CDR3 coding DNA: TGCGCCAGCAGCCAAGAAGGACTAGCAGAGACCCAGTACTTC. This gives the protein CASSQEGLAETQYF.

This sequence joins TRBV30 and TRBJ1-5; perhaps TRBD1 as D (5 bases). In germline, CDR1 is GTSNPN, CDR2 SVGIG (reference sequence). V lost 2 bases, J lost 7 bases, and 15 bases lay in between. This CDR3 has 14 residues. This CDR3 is CAWSRLTAEQPQHF. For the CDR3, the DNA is TGTGCCTGGAGTAGGTTGACAGCAGAACAGCCCCAGCATTTT.

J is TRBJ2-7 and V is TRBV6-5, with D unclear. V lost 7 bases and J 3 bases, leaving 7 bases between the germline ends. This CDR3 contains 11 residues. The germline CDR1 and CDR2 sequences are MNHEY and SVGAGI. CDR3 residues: CASMESYEQYF. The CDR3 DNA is TGTGCCAGCATGGAGAGCTACGAGCAGTACTTC.

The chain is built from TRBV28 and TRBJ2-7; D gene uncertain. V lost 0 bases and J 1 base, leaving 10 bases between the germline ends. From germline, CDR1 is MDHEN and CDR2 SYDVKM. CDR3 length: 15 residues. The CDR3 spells CASSLWGSSSYEQYF. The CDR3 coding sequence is TGTGCCAGCAGTTTATGGGGTAGCTCGTCCTACGAGCAGTACTTC.